This T cell receptor (beta chain) was sequenced during a study of beta chain features in type 1 diabetes. V lost 6 bases, J lost 1 base, and 12 bases lay in between. CDR3 length: 15 amino acids. CDR1 is MNHNY, CDR2 SVGAGI, per germline (reference sequence). In this sample, this clone turned up a few times. Its antigen remains unidentified. Sequencing targeted expressed TCRB transcripts, as all isolated RNA had been reverse transcribed. Generated by immunoSEQ multiplex PCR, the TCRdb table keeps only in-frame clones and is missing some. The sample has about 650,000 clones, roughly an eighth seen once. Sorted populations all exceeded 95% purity. Findings and caveats of the study: Researchers cautioned that cDNA sequencing could over-represent cells with high TCR expression. Shortening of TCRB CDR3s, moderate but significant, appeared in all four CD4+ subsets of Type 1 diabetes patients. Sampled from patients, naive, central memory and Treg TCRB repertoires appeared more similar than those sampled from healthy donors.

J is TRBJ2-2 and V is TRBV6-6; D possibly corresponds to TRBD2 (7 bases). Sequencing was performed on naive CD4+ T cells from blood. The sequence was obtained from a man aged 30 to 39 with type 1 diabetes. The CDR3: CASRSGGLNTGELFF. CDR3 nucleotides: TGTGCCAGCAGGTCGGGGGGCCTGAACACCGGGGAGCTGTTTTTT.